Shown below are 24 T cell receptor beta chains from a single sample sequenced in a study of Graves' ophthalmopathy and Graves' hyperthyroidism. From RNA, the CDR3 regions of TCR beta chains were amplified and sequenced. Investigators did first-round RT-PCR with HTBI primers, then second-round multiplex PCR. TCRdb processed the multiplex PCR reads anew with MiXCR; each CDR3 protein has one entry. This sample has fewer than 650,000 distinct CDR3 sequences, with about 24% found just once. Sequencing input: peripheral blood. These receptors came from a woman younger than 35 with stable Graves' hyperthyroidism. Some clones in this sample may be carry-over from other donors' samples.

V is TRBV12-3 or TRBV12-4 and J is TRBJ1-5, with D maybe TRBD1 (5 bases). This CDR3 contains 14 residues. The V gene lost 5 bases and the J gene lost 3 bases, with 11 bases spanning the gap. In nucleotides, the CDR3 is TGTGCCAGCAGTGCCGACAGTTACAATCAGCCCCAGCATTTT. This sequence encodes CASSADSYNQPQHF.

Many counts were recorded for this clonotype. The chain has TRBV7-9 and TRBJ2-5; the match to TRBD2 covers 10 bases. Germline-derived CDR1 and CDR2 are SEHNR and FQNEAQ (reference sequence). CDR3 size: 14 residues. V dropped 5 bases and J dropped 9; count of bases not matched to a gene: 9. The CDR3 reads CASSREAGGLPQYF. The CDR3 region has the DNA TGTGCCAGCAGCCGCGAAGCGGGGGGGCTACCCCAGTACTTC.

This clonotype was observed at least ten times. CDR3 sequence: CASALHSWYEQYF. For the CDR3, the DNA is TGTGCTAGTGCCCTTCACTCCTGGTACGAGCAGTACTTC. The chain joins TRBV12-5 to TRBJ2-7; D call uncertain. V lost 7 bases, J lost 4 bases, and 14 bases lay in between. The CDR3 sequence is 13 residues long. Per the germline V gene, CDR1 is LGHNT and CDR2 is FRNRAP.

The sample holds many counts of this clonotype. The chain uses TRBV11-1 and TRBJ2-7; the D call may be TRBD1 or TRBD2 (5 bases each). Trimming left V 5 bases short and J 2 bases short, with 13 bases between. The CDR3 contains 14 residues. Germline V gives CDR1 SGHAT, CDR2 FQDESV (reference sequence). DNA of the CDR3: TGTGCCAGCAGCCCTCGGGACCTTCCCTACGAGCAGTACTTC. Its translation is CASSPRDLPYEQYF.

V and J are TRBV12-3 or TRBV12-4 and TRBJ2-2; D might be TRBD1 (7 bases). Trimming removed 6 bases at V and 6 bases at J, with 17 bases between. This CDR3 comprises 15 residues. As DNA, the CDR3 is TGTGCCAGCAGAGGAGGGGGCGCAGGTTCCGGGGAGCTGTTTTTT. It is translated as CASRGGGAGSGELFF.

The chain couples TRBV19 to TRBJ2-7; weak D call: TRBD2 (6 bases). This CDR3 is 13 amino acids long. Germline CDR1 LNHDA, CDR2 SQIVND (reference sequence). V dropped 11 bases and J dropped 6 bases, with 20 bases sitting between them. The CDR3 DNA reads as TGTGCCGCGTCCGGACTACCGGCGGGCGAGCAGTACTTC. It codes for CAASGLPAGEQYF.

This clonotype was counted many times. This chain uses TRBV6-5 with TRBJ2-7, with TRBD1 as a possible D gene (6 bases). V lost 6 bases, J lost 6 bases, and 15 bases lay in between. The V gene's germline CDR1 is MNHEY and CDR2 SVGAGI. The CDR3 is 13 amino acids. CDR3 in DNA: TGTGCCAGCAGGGTTACAGGGCCCCTCGAGCAGTACTTC. It yields the protein CASRVTGPLEQYF.

The chain uses TRBV5-1 and TRBJ1-5, with D possibly TRBD1 on 6 matching bases. The length of the CDR3 is 14 residues. Per the germline V gene, CDR1 is SGHRS and CDR2 is YFSETQ. Trimming removed 0 bases at V and 7 bases at J, with 11 bases between. The CDR3 spells CASSLAGVGQPQHF. The DNA for the CDR3 is TGCGCCAGCAGCTTGGCAGGGGTCGGACAGCCCCAGCATTTT.

At least ten counts were recorded for this clonotype. The chain joins TRBV6-5 to TRBJ2-7; tentatively, D is TRBD2 (5 bases). The V end was cut by 7 bases, the J end by 2 bases, with 18 bases between. The germline V gene has CDR1 MNHEY and CDR2 SVGAGI. The CDR3 runs to 15 residues. CDR3 bases: TGTGCCAGCACAACGCACGGCGGGCTCACCTACGAGCAGTACTTC. Protein product: CASTTHGGLTYEQYF.

The sample holds many counts of this clonotype. One end of the junction varies from germline; a read error may be responsible. V and J are TRBV20-1 and TRBJ2-5; 8 bases are a match to TRBD2. CDR1 is DFQATT, CDR2 SNEGSKA, per germline (reference sequence). This CDR3 comprises 16 residues. Written as DNA, the CDR3 is TGCAGTGCCAGAGGCGATACTAGCGGATCCTCGGAGACCCAGTACTTC. This encodes CSARGDTSGSSETQYF.

This clonotype was counted ten times or more. This sequence joins TRBV19 and TRBJ1-5; 10 bases line up with TRBD1. V shed 1 base, J shed 4 bases, and the junction held 1 base outside the gene matches. The CDR3 loop spans 15 amino acids. Germline V gene lookup returns CDR1 LNHDA and CDR2 SQIVND (reference sequence). This CDR3 is CASSIGGQGNQPQHF. The CDR3 bases are TGTGCCAGTAGTATAGGGGGACAGGGGAATCAGCCCCAGCATTTT. Variable domain in full (rest from reference TRBV19 and TRBJ1-5): DGGITQSPKYLFRKEGQNVTLSCEQNLNHDAMYWYRQDPGQGLRLIYYSQIVNDFQKGDIAEGYSVSREKKESFPLTVTSAQKNPTAFYLCASSIGGQGNQPQHFGDGTRLSIL.

This clonotype was seen repeatedly, ten times or more. This chain uses TRBV2 with TRBJ2-7; D call uncertain. The V gene lost 4 bases and the J gene lost 1 base, with 11 bases spanning the gap. The CDR3 runs to 14 residues. CDR1 is SNHLY and CDR2 is FYNNEI in the germline V gene. The CDR3 loop is CASSVGGWSYEQYF. The DNA of the CDR3 is TGTGCCAGCAGTGTGGGCGGATGGTCCTACGAGCAGTACTTC.

The CDR3, as DNA: TGTGCCAGCAGTTTAGCCGCCCGGGTCTTCGGTGGCTACACCTTC. Protein product: CASSLAARVFGGYTF. This chain links TRBV12-3 or TRBV12-4 with TRBJ1-2; no reliable D call. This CDR3 comprises 15 residues. Trimming cost V 0 bases and J 7 bases, with 15 bases left between them.

This clonotype appeared many times. The chain combines TRBV11-3 with TRBJ2-5; 10 bases line up with TRBD2. The CDR3 spans 16 residues. The J segment lost 1 base and the V segment lost 3 bases, leaving 5 bases of the junction unmatched. Germline values: CDR1 SGHNT, CDR2 YENEEA. CDR3 nucleotide sequence: TGTGCCAGCAGCTTTAGTCCTAGCGGGGGCCAAGAGACCCAGTACTTC. Encoded protein: CASSFSPSGGQETQYF.

There are many counts of this clonotype. The chain links TRBV4-2 to TRBJ1-1; possibly TRBD1 for D (5 bases). Looked up from germline, CDR1 is LGHNA and CDR2 is YNFKEQ. Trimming removed 1 base at V and 5 bases at J, with 17 bases between. This CDR3 has 16 residues. The CDR3 loop is CASSQVKAQGGTEAFF. In DNA form, the CDR3 reads TGTGCCAGCAGCCAAGTTAAGGCGCAGGGAGGGACTGAAGCTTTCTTT.

The chain links TRBV19 to TRBJ2-7, with TRBD2 as a possible D gene (6 bases). V shed 4 bases and J shed 7 bases, with 17 bases lying between them. Germline assignment: CDR1 LNHDA and CDR2 SQIVND (reference sequence). The CDR3 covers 14 residues. The CDR3 DNA follows: TGTGCCAGTAGTAGTAGCGGACGGACGAGTGAGCAGTACTTC. It codes for CASSSSGRTSEQYF.

This clonotype was found many times. The chain joins TRBV5-1 to TRBJ2-2, with D unclear. Trimming cost V 1 base and J 1 base, with 5 bases left between them. The germline V gene encodes CDR1 SGHRS and CDR2 YFSETQ. The CDR3 covers 14 residues. The CDR3 sequence is CASSLMQNTGELFF. Written as DNA, the CDR3 is TGCGCCAGCAGCTTGATGCAGAACACCGGGGAGCTGTTTTTT.

This clonotype was counted a few times. The genes are TRBV7-9 and TRBJ2-7, with D perhaps matching TRBD2 (5 bases). Trimming shortened V by 5 bases and J by 0 bases, and 11 bases separated the two germline ends. Germline V gives CDR1 SEHNR, CDR2 FQNEAQ (reference sequence). The CDR3 contains 14 residues. This CDR3 is CASSPRRASYEQYF. CDR3 nucleotides: TGTGCCAGCAGCCCCAGGCGGGCCTCCTACGAGCAGTACTTC.

This clonotype occurred a few times. An end of the junction does not agree with germline; a read error may underlie this. The V and J genes are TRBV6-1 and TRBJ1-2; 8 bases align to TRBD1. From germline, CDR1 is MNHNS and CDR2 SASEGT. The CDR3 sequence is 11 residues long. The CDR3 DNA reads as TGTGCCAGCAGTAAAGGGACAGGTATCTCCTTC. Amino acids: CASSKGTGISF.

The V and J genes are TRBV20-1 and TRBJ1-2; D is unclear. With 0 bases removed from V and 4 bases from J, the gap between germline ends came to 18 bases. Germline CDR1 and CDR2: DFQATT and SNEGSKA (reference sequence). This CDR3 has 16 amino acids. The CDR3: CSARDRSNYVGYGYTF. CDR3 nucleotide sequence: TGCAGTGCTAGAGACAGGAGTAACTACGTCGGCTATGGCTACACCTTC.

This clonotype was counted at least ten times. This CDR3 is CASSPRSNYGYTF. CDR3 bases: TGTGCCAGCAGTCCCAGGTCTAACTATGGCTACACCTTC. V gene TRBV6-1 combines with J gene TRBJ1-2; D gene uncertain. V gave up 5 bases and J gave up 0 bases, with 7 bases separating them. Germline assignment: CDR1 MNHNS and CDR2 SASEGT. The CDR3 consists of 13 residues.

This clonotype was seen repeatedly, ten times or more. This rearrangement joins TRBV6-2 or TRBV6-3 to TRBJ1-1; tentative D call: TRBD1 (6 bases). Germline V gene lookup returns CDR1 MNHEY and CDR2 SVGEGT. CDR3 length: 13 amino acids. Trimming stripped 10 bases from V and 5 bases from J, with 17 bases between. CDR3 protein: CAMSGGPRTEAFF. CDR3 in DNA: TGTGCCATGAGTGGGGGGCCGAGAACTGAAGCTTTCTTT.

This clonotype was seen many times. This chain joins TRBV6-1 and TRBJ1-1; no definite D call. V was pared by 7 bases and J by 4 bases, with 13 bases between. The length of the CDR3 is 13 residues. In germline, CDR1 is MNHNS, CDR2 SASEGT. CDR3 nucleotide sequence: TGTGCCAGCACAGGAAGACGCTTCACTGAAGCTTTCTTT. Translating gives CASTGRRFTEAFF.

This clonotype was picked up many times. This chain links TRBV24-1 with TRBJ2-7, with 10 bases aligning to TRBD2. Germline lookup yields CDR1 KGHDR and CDR2 SFDVKD. The CDR3 is 15 residues long. Trimming took 4 bases from V and 6 from J; bases not matched to a gene: 8. CDR3 bases: TGTGCCACCAGTGACCAAGCGGGAGGGCCTCTCGAGCAGTACTTC. Translating it yields CATSDQAGGPLEQYF.